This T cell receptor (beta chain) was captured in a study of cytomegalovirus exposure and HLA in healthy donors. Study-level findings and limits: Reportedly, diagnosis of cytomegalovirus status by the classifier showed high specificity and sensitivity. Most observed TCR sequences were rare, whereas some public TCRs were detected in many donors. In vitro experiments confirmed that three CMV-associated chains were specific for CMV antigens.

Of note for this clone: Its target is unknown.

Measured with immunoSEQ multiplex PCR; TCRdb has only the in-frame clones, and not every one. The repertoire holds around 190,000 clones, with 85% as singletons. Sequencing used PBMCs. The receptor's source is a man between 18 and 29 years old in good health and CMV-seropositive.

The CDR3 loop reads CASSQTSGPSTDTQYF. As DNA, the CDR3 is TGCGCCAGCAGCCAAACTAGCGGGCCTAGCACAGATACGCAGTATTTT. The gene calls are TRBV4-1 and TRBJ2-3; 9 nucleotides agree with TRBD2. CDR1 is MGHRA and CDR2 is YSYEKL in the germline V gene. This CDR3 comprises 16 residues. J lost 0 bases, V lost 2 bases, and 3 bases had no gene match.